The 10 T cell receptor beta chains below come from one sample, sequenced in a study of T cell repertoires in ileal Crohn's disease. The data were produced by immunoSEQ multiplex PCR, yet TCRdb's version contains in-frame clones alone and is incomplete. This repertoire shows 13,000 to 15,000 clones, about 85% found once; its top ten account for approximately 3.3%. Sequenced input: ileal tissue. The receptor set was obtained from an adult with Crohn's disease.

The chain uses TRBV15 and TRBJ2-6, with a weak D call TRBD1 (6 bases). Trimming left V 8 bases short and J 0 bases short, with 14 bases between. CDR3 length: 16 residues. CDR1 and CDR2 (germline): LNHNV, YYDKDF (reference sequence). CDR3 DNA sequence: TGTGCCACCCTACAGGGTTTTAACTCTGGGGCCAACGTCCTGACTTTC. Translation gives CATLQGFNSGANVLTF.

This chain uses TRBV5-6 with TRBJ2-7; D may be TRBD2 (6 bases). CDR1 is SGHDT, CDR2 YYEEEE, per germline. The V end lost 0 bases, the J end lost 12 bases, and 22 bases lay between the germline ends. CDR3 length: 15 amino acids. CDR3 bases: TGTGCCAGCAGCTTGGAGATGAGCAGCACCCTTAGCGGGTACTTC. Protein product: CASSLEMSSTLSGYF.

This clone has a single count. This sequence joins TRBV6-6 and TRBJ1-1; D is uncertain. The CDR3 has 13 amino acids. Germline V gives CDR1 MNHNY, CDR2 SVGAGI (reference sequence). Trimming shortened V by 7 bases and J by 0 bases, and 9 bases separated the two germline ends. The CDR3 is CASTIGVNTEAFF. DNA for the CDR3: TGTGCCAGCACAATCGGGGTGAACACTGAAGCTTTCTTT.

The rearrangement joins TRBV5-1 to TRBJ2-7; D gene uncertain. From germline, CDR1 is SGHRS and CDR2 YFSETQ. Trimming took 4 bases from V and 5 from J, leaving 10 bases between them. CDR3 length: 12 amino acids. DNA for the CDR3: TGCGCCAGCAGCCTCAGTCAAAACGAGCAGTACTTC. This gives the protein CASSLSQNEQYF.

The rearrangement links TRBV18 to TRBJ1-4, with D possibly matching TRBD1 (6 bases). The length of the CDR3 is 16 residues. Trimming removed 5 bases from V and 0 bases from J, with 13 bases in between. Looked up from germline, CDR1 is KGHSH and CDR2 is LQKENI. DNA of the CDR3: TGTGCCAGCTCAGCGACAGGATCTGCAACTAATGAAAAACTGTTTTTT. It specifies CASSATGSATNEKLFF. Complete variable domain (other parts from reference TRBV18 and TRBJ1-4): NAGVMQNPRHLVRRRGQEARLRCSPMKGHSHVYWYRQLPEEGLKFMVYLQKENIIDESGMPKERFSAEFPKEGPSILRIQQVVRGDSAAYFCASSATGSATNEKLFFGSGTQLSVL.

The gene calls are TRBV5-1 and TRBJ2-6; D possibly corresponds to TRBD2 (6 bases). This CDR3 contains 14 residues. The ends were cut back, 9 bases at V and 0 bases at J, with 10 bases in the middle. Germline V gives CDR1 SGHRS, CDR2 YFSETQ. The CDR3 region is CATSEGSGANVLTF. The DNA for the CDR3 is TGCGCCACTTCGGAGGGCTCTGGGGCCAACGTCCTGACTTTC.

As to this clone: A junction end diverges from the germline sequence, so it may reflect a read error. This chain uses TRBV7-7 with TRBJ2-3; 9 bases are a match to TRBD2. CDR3 size: 16 residues. Germline V gene data show CDR1 as SSHAT and CDR2 as FNYEAQ (reference sequence). The CDR3 protein is CASSLSSGGGADTQYF. CDR3 DNA sequence: TGTGCTAGCAGCCTGAGTAGCGGGGGAGGGGCAGATACGCAGTATTTT.

Only a few counts were recorded for this clone. The J gene is TRBJ2-5, the V gene TRBV5-6, with D possibly TRBD1 on 6 matching bases. V lost 4 bases and J lost 0, with 13 bases in between. Germline CDR1 SGHDT, CDR2 YYEEEE. The CDR3 runs to 15 residues. As DNA, the CDR3 is TGTGCCAGCAGCACAGCGACAGGTTACCAAGAGACCCAGTACTTC. This translates into CASSTATGYQETQYF.

V gene TRBV6-5 combines with J gene TRBJ1-1, with D hard to call. The CDR3 has 12 amino acids. CDR1 is MNHEY and CDR2 is SVGAGI in the germline V gene. Trimming took off 8 bases at V and 3 bases at J, with 10 bases between the two ends. CDR3 DNA sequence: TGTGCCAGCTCTAGAGGGTACACTGAAGCTTTCTTT. It is translated as CASSRGYTEAFF.

For the CDR3, the DNA is TGTGCCAGCAGCTTAAGACAGGGATTCACCGGGGAGCTGTTTTTT. Protein: CASSLRQGFTGELFF. J is TRBJ2-2 and V is TRBV5-8, with 7 nucleotides matching TRBD1. Trimming cost V 2 bases and J 4 bases; bases outside gene matches: 5. Germline CDR1 SGHTS, CDR2 YDEGEE. The CDR3 contains 15 residues.